Shown below are 6 T cell receptor beta chains from a single sample sequenced in a study of early T cells in non-severe SARS-CoV-2 infection. One entry per CDR3 protein, called by TCRdb with MiXCR from the 5' RACE reads. The table shows approximately 120,000 distinct CDR3 sequences, with about 15% occurring only once. The sample comprised whole blood. These receptors came from an adult who was a healthcare worker with PCR-confirmed SARS-CoV-2 infection or an uninfected control (not recorded which).

This clonotype was seen only a few times. The rearrangement joins TRBV6-1 to TRBJ2-1, with D perhaps matching TRBD2 (7 bases). Germline CDR1 and CDR2: MNHNS and SASEGT. Trimming pared 1 base from V and 10 bases from J, leaving 17 bases between. This CDR3 has 15 amino acids. The CDR3 protein is CASSEVPGGWWEQFF. The CDR3 bases are TGTGCCAGCAGTGAAGTCCCGGGGGGCTGGTGGGAGCAGTTCTTC.

The V call is TRBV12-3 or TRBV12-4, the J call TRBJ2-5; TRBD2 matches 10 bases. V lost 4 bases to trimming and J lost 6 bases; unmatched junction nucleotides: 20. The CDR3 has 19 residues. The CDR3 loop is CASSSLKALSAGGPQTQYF. CDR3 DNA sequence: TGTGCCAGCAGTTCTCTTAAGGCCCTTTCAGCGGGGGGGCCGCAGACCCAGTACTTC.

The V call is TRBV10-3, the J call TRBJ2-1; TRBD2 might be the D (5 bases). CDR1 is ENHRY, CDR2 SYGVKD, per germline. The CDR3 totals 14 residues. The germline V and J ends were trimmed by 6 bases and 9 bases, with 18 bases remaining between them. Here the CDR3 reads CAISEGVLVGEQFF. For the CDR3, the DNA is TGTGCCATCAGCGAGGGCGTCCTTGTAGGTGAGCAGTTCTTC.

This clonotype was observed a handful of times. The chain links TRBV18 to TRBJ2-1; no clear D. With 2 bases removed from V and 5 bases from J, the gap between germline ends came to 7 bases. Germline V CDR1 and CDR2: KGHSH, LQKENI. This CDR3 contains 13 residues. The CDR3 sequence: CASSPGQNNEQFF. The CDR3 region has the DNA TGTGCCAGCTCACCAGGGCAGAACAATGAGCAGTTCTTC.

In its sample, this clonotype was seen a few times. The chain employs TRBV7-8 and TRBJ2-1; no clear D. V was pared by 1 base and J by 9 bases, with 4 bases between. The CDR3 loop spans 11 amino acids. Germline assignment: CDR1 SGHVS and CDR2 FQNEAQ. The CDR3 nucleotides are TGTGCCAGCAGCTTAGTTGTTGAGCAGTTCTTC. Encoded protein: CASSLVVEQFF.

CDR3: CAWSVQENTEAFF. The CDR3 DNA follows: TGTGCCTGGAGTGTACAGGAGAACACTGAAGCTTTCTTT. The V call is TRBV30, the J call TRBJ1-1, with D perhaps matching TRBD1 (5 bases). V lost 0 bases and J 1 base, leaving 6 bases between the germline ends. The CDR3 has 13 amino acids. Germline CDR1 reads GTSNPN; CDR2 reads SVGIG (reference sequence).